This T cell receptor beta chain appears in the sequencing data of a study of T cell responses to AZD1222 COVID-19 vaccine. The wider study: Analysis merged second doses at about 4 or about 12 weeks. General study points: Repertoires in all cases were sampled only once the peak T cell response had passed. CD4 TCRs covered the whole spike, strongest at regions 160-218 and 743-854. Following two doses of AZD1222, Spike-specific TCR breadth and depth rose.

CDR1 and CDR2 (germline): MNHEY, SVGAGI. Trimming cost V 5 bases and J 0 bases, with 11 bases left between them. This CDR3 comprises 15 residues. A word on this clone: Antigen: not known.

Generated by immunoSEQ multiplex PCR, the TCRdb table keeps only in-frame clones and is missing some. This sample has roughly 71,000 clones; around 85% occur once, and the top ten carry around 20%. The gene calls are TRBV6-5 and TRBJ1-3; D is possibly TRBD1 (6 bases). The input for sequencing was peripheral blood, taken on day 0 of AZD1222 vaccination. The sequence was collected from an adult in good health. CDR3 nucleotides: TGTGCCAGCAGTCCCCAGGGGTACTCTGGAAACACCATATATTTT. Translating it yields CASSPQGYSGNTIYF.